This paragraph reports one T cell receptor beta chain. Its antigen is as yet unknown. Healthy donors had no documented immune events, such as infections, while sampled. The V gene lost 3 bases and the J gene lost 5 bases, with 12 bases spanning the gap. Looked up from germline, CDR1 is SGHNT and CDR2 is YYREEE (reference sequence). The CDR3 totals 13 residues. This specimen comes from a study of identifying expanded T cells in peripheral blood. Overall study findings and caveats: Variance in clone template counts between roughly 2-week samples significantly increased with total template count across all healthy donors. Roughly 1.2 clones differed between technical replicates, versus approximately 17 and 20 over time.

Method: immunoSEQ multiplex PCR; TCRdb's copy keeps in-frame clones and lacks some. This repertoire shows approximately 120,000 clones, roughly nine tenths found once; its top ten account for just under 8.5%. The rearrangement uses TRBV5-4 and TRBJ2-7; tentatively, D is TRBD2 (5 bases). The sequence was collected from a person aged 18 to 75 in good health. The specimen sequenced was blood. The CDR3 DNA sequence: TGTGCCAGCAGCTGGGGAGACCAACACGAGCAGTACTTC. As protein: CASSWGDQHEQYF.